A single sample is the source of the 22 T cell receptor beta chains below, sequenced in a study of blood T cell repertoires in COVID-19. Generated by immunoSEQ multiplex PCR, the TCRdb table keeps only in-frame clones and is missing some. The sample contains roughly 71,000 clones, about 82% of which appear only once. Sequenced material: peripheral blood. The source of these receptors is a man aged 50 to 59 with acute or convalescent COVID-19.

J is TRBJ2-3 and V is TRBV24-1; D may be TRBD2 (5 bases). V was shortened by 4 bases and J by 3 bases, with 10 bases between the two germline ends. The germline CDR1 and CDR2 sequences are KGHDR and SFDVKD. The CDR3 is 14 amino acids. CDR3 sequence: CATSEPTGTDTQYF. In DNA, the CDR3 is TGTGCCACCAGTGAACCGACGGGAACAGATACGCAGTATTTT.

The chain carries TRBV27 and TRBJ2-4, with a possible D match to TRBD1 (6 bases). Deletions cut 3 bases from V and 4 bases from J, with 16 bases between. This CDR3 region has 16 residues. Germline values: CDR1 MNHEY, CDR2 SMNVEV (reference sequence). The CDR3 reads CASSLSQGEKKNIQYF. The CDR3 DNA is TGTGCCAGCAGTTTGTCACAGGGTGAGAAGAAAAACATTCAGTACTTC.

This clone came up a few times. The chain is built from TRBV6-5 and TRBJ1-2, with D maybe TRBD1 (6 bases). The V end was cut by 0 bases, the J end by 5 bases, with 13 bases between. CDR1 MNHEY and CDR2 SVGAGI come from the germline V gene. The CDR3 sequence is 15 residues long. The CDR3 nucleotides read TGTGCCAGCAGTTACTCGAAACAGGGCCCTTATGGCTACACCTTC. Encoded protein: CASSYSKQGPYGYTF.

The rearrangement links TRBV5-1 to TRBJ2-1; weak D call: TRBD1 (6 bases). The CDR3 covers 16 residues. Trimming cost V 1 base and J 0 bases, with 11 bases left between them. Germline CDR1 reads SGHRS; CDR2 reads YFSETQ. The DNA of the CDR3 is TGCGCCAGCAGCTTGACAGACAGGAGCTCCTACAATGAGCAGTTCTTC. Its protein product is CASSLTDRSSYNEQFF.

This clone was seen only a few times. The genes are TRBV6-5 and TRBJ1-2; D might be TRBD1 (5 bases). CDR1 MNHEY and CDR2 SVGAGI come from the germline V gene. CDR3 length: 11 amino acids. Trimming left V 5 bases short and J 8 bases short, with 9 bases between. The CDR3 loop reads CASSNRQGYTF. In nucleotides, the CDR3 is TGTGCCAGCAGTAACAGGCAGGGCTACACCTTC.

CDR3 nucleotides: TGTGCCAGCCACGGGGGGGGCCGAATGGCGCAGTATTTT. Amino acid sequence: CASHGGGRMAQYF. The chain employs TRBV11-2 and TRBJ2-3, with 8 bases lining up with TRBD2. The CDR3 is made up of 13 amino acids. Germline-derived CDR1 and CDR2 are SGHAT and FQNNGV. V gave up 8 bases and J gave up 10 bases; unmatched junction bases: 11.

The chain uses TRBV2 and TRBJ2-5; D is perhaps TRBD2 (6 bases). This CDR3 contains 15 residues. Germline V gives CDR1 SNHLY, CDR2 FYNNEI. V lost 2 bases and J lost 1, with 11 bases in between. CDR3 in DNA: TGTGCCAGCAGTGAAACTAGCTGGACCCAAGAGACCCAGTACTTC. This gives the protein CASSETSWTQETQYF. The variable domain in full, with the rest retrieved from reference TRBV2 and TRBJ2-5, is EPEVTQTPSHQVTQMGQEVILRCVPISNHLYFYWYRQILGQKVEFLVSFYNNEISEKSEIFDDQFSVERPDGSNFTLKIRSTKLEDSAMYFCASSETSWTQETQYFGPGTRLLVL.

This clone has a handful of counts. This chain joins TRBV5-1 and TRBJ2-5, with 10 bases matching TRBD1. V was clipped by 4 bases and J by 3 bases; unmatched bases: 12. Germline values: CDR1 SGHRS, CDR2 YFSETQ. The CDR3 length is 17 residues. CDR3 sequence reads: CASSRSGTGEGEETQYF. The CDR3 bases are TGCGCCAGCAGCAGATCCGGGACAGGGGAGGGGGAAGAGACCCAGTACTTC.

The chain links TRBV30 to TRBJ2-1; no definite D call. Trimming cost V 7 bases and J 5 bases, with 12 bases left between them. This CDR3 region has 12 residues. Germline V gene sequence: CDR1 GTSNPN, CDR2 SVGIG (reference sequence). The CDR3 bases are TGTGCCTCCTCCGACTCAGACAATGAGCAGTTCTTC. Translating gives CASSDSDNEQFF.

This clone was found once. The chain recombines TRBV10-3 with TRBJ2-1; D is possibly TRBD2 (5 bases). V gave up 5 bases and J gave up 5 bases, with 10 bases separating them. This CDR3 contains 13 residues. From germline, CDR1 is ENHRY and CDR2 SYGVKD. CDR3 sequence: CAISSGLDNEQFF. The CDR3 DNA follows: TGTGCCATCAGTTCGGGGTTAGACAATGAGCAGTTCTTC.

This clone was observed once. The rearrangement links TRBV4-1 to TRBJ1-2, with a possible D match to TRBD1 (5 bases). Trimming cost V 5 bases and J 8 bases, with 21 bases left between them. The CDR3 sequence is 15 residues long. Germline V gene data show CDR1 as MGHRA and CDR2 as YSYEKL. DNA for the CDR3: TGCGCCAGCAGCTTCCCAATGGAAGGGGATCGGGGCTACACCTTC. This gives the protein CASSFPMEGDRGYTF.

The chain combines TRBV6-6 with TRBJ2-5, with TRBD2 identical over 8 bases. This CDR3 is 14 amino acids long. Trimming removed 2 bases from V and 4 bases from J; junction bases left unmatched: 3. The germline CDR1 and CDR2 sequences are MNHNY and SVGAGI (reference sequence). As DNA, the CDR3 is TGTGCCAGCAGTTACGTAAGCGGGGGAGAGACCCAGTACTTC. Protein: CASSYVSGGETQYF.

Only one count was recorded for this clone. The chain is built from TRBV11-2 and TRBJ2-5, with 7 bases that match TRBD2. The CDR3 covers 15 residues. Trimming cost V 1 base and J 1 base; bases outside gene matches: 3. Germline V gene lookup returns CDR1 SGHAT and CDR2 FQNNGV. For the CDR3, the DNA is TGTGCCAGCAGCTTAGGGGTAGCGGGCCAAGAGACCCAGTACTTC. Its translation is CASSLGVAGQETQYF.

The chain uses TRBV9 and TRBJ1-4; weak D call: TRBD1 (6 bases). Looked up from germline, CDR1 is SGDLS and CDR2 is YYNGEE. The ends were cut back, 3 bases at V and 2 bases at J, with 20 bases in the middle. This CDR3 comprises 18 residues. CDR3 in DNA: TGTGCCAGCAGCGCAGAAGTTTCCGTGGGGGCGACTAATGAAAAACTGTTTTTT. This gives the protein CASSAEVSVGATNEKLFF.

The chain recombines TRBV5-1 with TRBJ2-5; 13 positions agree with TRBD2. V lost 0 bases, J lost 4 bases, and 6 bases stayed unmatched. Germline CDR1 and CDR2: SGHRS and YFSETQ. This CDR3 is 17 amino acids long. CDR3 amino acids: CASSLGLAGGGGETQYF. The CDR3 DNA sequence: TGCGCCAGCAGCTTGGGACTAGCGGGGGGAGGCGGAGAGACCCAGTACTTC. The entire variable domain, with the rest obtained from reference TRBV5-1 and TRBJ2-5, is as follows: KAGVTQTPRYLIKTRGQQVTLSCSPISGHRSVSWYQQTPGQGLQFLFEYFSETQRNKGNFPGRFSGRQFSNSRSEMNVSTLELGDSALYLCASSLGLAGGGGETQYFGPGTRLLVL.

The rearrangement joins TRBV19 to TRBJ2-5; 7 bases fit TRBD1. CDR3 length equals 13 residues. Germline V gives CDR1 LNHDA, CDR2 SQIVND (reference sequence). Trimming took 10 bases from V and 5 from J; bases not matched to a gene: 10. CDR3 sequence (DNA): TGTGCCACGAAGAAAACAGGGGAGGAGACCCAGTACTTC. Its translation: CATKKTGEETQYF.

In its sample, this clone was seen a few times. V gene TRBV11-2 combines with J gene TRBJ2-7, with 8 bases aligning to TRBD1. V lost 4 bases, J lost 3 bases, and 8 bases stayed unmatched. CDR1 is SGHAT and CDR2 is FQNNGV in the germline V gene. The CDR3 is 15 amino acids. DNA for the CDR3: TGTGCCAGCAGCTCTCAGGGGGCGGCGGGCTACGAGCAGTACTTC. Translating it yields CASSSQGAAGYEQYF.

The count of this clone is one. J is TRBJ2-3 and V is TRBV2, with 7 bases matching TRBD1. V shed 6 bases and J 0 bases; nucleotides not matched to a gene: 6. The CDR3 runs to 15 residues. Germline CDR1 SNHLY, CDR2 FYNNEI. CDR3 sequence: CASRRRGQSTDTQYF. CDR3 nucleotides: TGTGCCAGCAGACGAAGGGGACAGAGCACAGATACGCAGTATTTT.

The J gene is TRBJ1-1, the V gene TRBV6-5, with 8 bases lining up with TRBD1. Germline lookup yields CDR1 MNHEY and CDR2 SVGAGI. Trimming took 9 bases from V and 5 from J; bases not matched to a gene: 11. CDR3 length equals 14 residues. CDR3 sequence (DNA): TGTGCCAGTGAGGCGGGGACAGGTAGGACTGAAGCTTTCTTT. This encodes CASEAGTGRTEAFF.

This sequence joins TRBV10-3 and TRBJ1-2; 8 bases are shared with TRBD1. This CDR3 is 15 amino acids long. Germline V gives CDR1 ENHRY, CDR2 SYGVKD. V lost 5 bases to trimming and J lost 2 bases; unmatched junction nucleotides: 7. CDR3 amino acids: CAISPSDRGNYGYTF. The CDR3 region has the DNA TGTGCCATCAGTCCCAGTGACAGGGGAAACTATGGCTACACCTTC.

The chain links TRBV19 to TRBJ2-5, with D maybe TRBD1 (6 bases). V was shortened by 5 bases and J by 4 bases, with 17 bases between the two germline ends. There are 15 residues in the CDR3. Germline V gene sequence: CDR1 LNHDA, CDR2 SQIVND (reference sequence). DNA of the CDR3: TGTGCCAGTAGTGTCCTACAGGGTATGGGAGAGACCCAGTACTTC. It codes for CASSVLQGMGETQYF.

This chain connects TRBV6-5 to TRBJ1-2, with D possibly being TRBD1 (5 bases). V gave up 2 bases and J gave up 4 bases, with 17 bases separating them. Germline values: CDR1 MNHEY, CDR2 SVGAGI. The CDR3 extends over 16 amino acids. This chain's CDR3 is CASSYTGWGDRYGYTF. The CDR3 region has the DNA TGTGCCAGCAGTTACACTGGCTGGGGGGATCGCTATGGCTACACCTTC.